Shown below are 3 T cell receptor beta chains from a single sample sequenced in a study of cytomegalovirus exposure and HLA in healthy donors. PCR amplification relied on 60 Vbeta primers (plus 13 Jbeta primers). Only in-frame clones appear in the TCRdb table, and some are missing; sequencing was by immunoSEQ multiplex PCR. Among tens of thousands of clones listed, more than 65% were seen once. Sequences were obtained from PBMCs. The receptors were sampled from a man aged 35-49 years in good health and CMV-seropositive.

This chain joins TRBV10-3 and TRBJ1-5; D perhaps matches TRBD1 (6 bases). V dropped 3 bases and J dropped 3 bases, with 12 bases sitting between them. This CDR3 contains 15 residues. In germline, CDR1 is ENHRY, CDR2 SYGVKD. For the CDR3, the DNA is TGTGCCATCAGTGATAGACAGGACCCCAATCAGCCCCAGCATTTT. Encoded protein: CAISDRQDPNQPQHF.

The CDR3 DNA sequence: TGTGCCAGCAGCTTAGCGAAAGGGACAGAAGCTAACTATGGCTACACCTTC. Translating gives CASSLAKGTEANYGYTF. The chain links TRBV7-9 to TRBJ1-2; 7 nucleotides align to TRBD1. Germline lookup yields CDR1 SEHNR and CDR2 FQNEAQ (reference sequence). J gave up 0 bases and V 0 bases, and 7 bases lay outside the gene matches. There are 17 residues in the CDR3.

The J gene is TRBJ2-3, the V gene TRBV29-1; the D gene is possibly TRBD1 (6 bases). CDR3 length: 13 amino acids. V was shortened by 6 bases and J by 4 bases, with 14 bases between the two germline ends. Germline CDR1 SQVTM, CDR2 ANQGSEA. The CDR3 region has the DNA TGCAGCGTCCTAGGGGGTACCCCAGATACGCAGTATTTT. This encodes CSVLGGTPDTQYF.